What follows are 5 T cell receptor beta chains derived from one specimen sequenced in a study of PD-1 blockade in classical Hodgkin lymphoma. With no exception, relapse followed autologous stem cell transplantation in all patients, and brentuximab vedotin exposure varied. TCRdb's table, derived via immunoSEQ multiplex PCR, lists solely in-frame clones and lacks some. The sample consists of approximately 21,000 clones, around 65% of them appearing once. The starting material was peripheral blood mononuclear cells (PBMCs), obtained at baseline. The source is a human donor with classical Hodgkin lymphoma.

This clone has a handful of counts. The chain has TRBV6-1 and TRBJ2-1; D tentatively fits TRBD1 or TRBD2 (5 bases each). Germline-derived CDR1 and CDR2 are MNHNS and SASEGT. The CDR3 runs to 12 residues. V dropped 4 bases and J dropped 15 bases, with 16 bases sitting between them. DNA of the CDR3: TGTGCCAGCAGTGCAGGGAGAAGCGAAGCGTTCTTC. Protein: CASSAGRSEAFF.

CDR3 residues: CASSLGSPAAGANVLTF. The CDR3 DNA is TGTGCCAGCAGCCTGGGGTCCCCCGCGGCTGGGGCCAACGTCCTGACTTTC. The chain uses TRBV5-4 and TRBJ2-6; D not certain. CDR3 length: 17 residues. Trimming pared 4 bases from V and 2 bases from J, leaving 16 bases between. Germline CDR1 SGHNT, CDR2 YYREEE (reference sequence).

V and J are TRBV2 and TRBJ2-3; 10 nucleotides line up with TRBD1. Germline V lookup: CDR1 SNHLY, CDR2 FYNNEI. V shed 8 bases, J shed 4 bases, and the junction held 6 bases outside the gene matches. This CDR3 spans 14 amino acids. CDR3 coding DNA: TGTGCCAGCGGCCGGGACAGGGGCCCAGATACGCAGTATTTT. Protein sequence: CASGRDRGPDTQYF. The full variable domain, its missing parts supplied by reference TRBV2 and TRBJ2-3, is EPEVTQTPSHQVTQMGQEVILRCVPISNHLYFYWYRQILGQKVEFLVSFYNNEISEKSEIFDDQFSVERPDGSNFTLKIRSTKLEDSAMYFCASGRDRGPDTQYFGPGTRLTVL.

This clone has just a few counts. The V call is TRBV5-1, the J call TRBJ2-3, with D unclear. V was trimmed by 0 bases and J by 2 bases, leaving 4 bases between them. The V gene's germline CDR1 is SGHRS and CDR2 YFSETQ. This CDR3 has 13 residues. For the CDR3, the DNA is TGCGCCAGCAGCTTGGTACTCACAGATACGCAGTATTTT. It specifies CASSLVLTDTQYF. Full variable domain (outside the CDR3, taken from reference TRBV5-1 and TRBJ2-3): KAGVTQTPRYLIKTRGQQVTLSCSPISGHRSVSWYQQTPGQGLQFLFEYFSETQRNKGNFPGRFSGRQFSNSRSEMNVSTLELGDSALYLCASSLVLTDTQYFGPGTRLTVL.

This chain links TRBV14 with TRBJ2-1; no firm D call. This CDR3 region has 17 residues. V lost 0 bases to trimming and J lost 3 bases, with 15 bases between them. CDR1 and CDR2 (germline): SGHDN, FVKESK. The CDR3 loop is CASSQDPQARFYNEQFF. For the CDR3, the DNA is TGTGCCAGCAGCCAAGATCCCCAGGCCCGATTCTACAATGAGCAGTTCTTC.